One and the same sample provided the 19 T cell receptor beta chains below, sequenced in a study of shared clonotypes between healthy human individuals. The repertoire was sequenced with immunoSEQ multiplex PCR; TCRdb's copy has only in-frame clones and lacks some. Counted here are some 1 million clones, 75% occurring once; the ten biggest clones make up around 1.4%. Material for sequencing was memory CD4+ T cells sorted from blood. The subset: CD45RA-negative fraction. Every receptor here comes from a man younger than 30 in good health.

The gene calls are TRBV5-4 and TRBJ2-5; D could derive from TRBD1 or TRBD2 (5 bases each). V was pared by 4 bases and J by 5 bases, with 18 bases between. CDR1 is SGHNT, CDR2 YYREEE, per germline (reference sequence). The CDR3 has 15 residues. DNA of the CDR3: TGTGCCAGCAGCACGGGACCGTCCCCCTGGGAGACCCAGTACTTC. This gives the protein CASSTGPSPWETQYF.

The chain uses TRBV6-5 and TRBJ1-2; weak D call: TRBD1 (5 bases). Germline assignment: CDR1 MNHEY and CDR2 SVGAGI. This CDR3 has 13 residues. V lost 10 bases and J lost 0, with 12 bases in between. As DNA, the CDR3 is TGTGCCATTTGGGGCGGAACTAACTATGGCTACACCTTC. This codes for CAIWGGTNYGYTF.

In the case of this clone: Other DNA variants within this sample encode the same CDR3. The V call is TRBV28, the J call TRBJ2-7; the D is unclear. There are 13 residues in the CDR3. With 2 bases removed from V and 3 bases from J, the gap between germline ends came to 8 bases. Germline CDR1 is MDHEN and CDR2 is SYDVKM. CDR3 in amino acids: CASSLGRNYEQYF. CDR3 DNA sequence: TGTGCCAGCAGTTTAGGCAGAAACTACGAGCAGTACTTC. Combining the CDR3 with reference TRBV28 and TRBJ2-7 gives the whole variable domain DVKVTQSSRYLVKRTGEKVFLECVQDMDHENMFWYRQDPGLGLRLIYFSYDVKMKEKGDIPEGYSVSREKKERFSLILESASTNQTSMYLCASSLGRNYEQYFGPGTRLTVT.

This clone was picked up a small number of times. Other DNA sequences from this sample encode an identical CDR3 as well. As DNA, the CDR3 is TGTGCCACCAGCCCGGACTCTAACTATGGCTACACCTTC. Its protein product is CATSPDSNYGYTF. This chain uses TRBV15 with TRBJ1-2, with D unresolved. The CDR3 is 13 amino acids. Germline CDR1 reads LNHNV; CDR2 reads YYDKDF (reference sequence). V lost 5 bases, J lost 0 bases, and 7 bases lay in between.

V is TRBV10-1 and J is TRBJ1-1; D is undetermined. Germline V gene sequence: CDR1 WNHNN, CDR2 SYGVQD (reference sequence). CDR3 size: 14 residues. Trimming removed 7 bases from V and 1 base from J, with 13 bases in between. Here the CDR3 DNA reads TGCGCCAGCAATACCGAGGTGACGAACACTGAAGCTTTCTTT. Translated, it gives CASNTEVTNTEAFF.

This chain links TRBV4-2 with TRBJ2-5; D perhaps matches TRBD2 (5 bases). V dropped 3 bases and J dropped 7 bases, with 18 bases sitting between them. This CDR3 region has 15 residues. Per germline, CDR1 LGHNA and CDR2 YNFKEQ. CDR3 protein: CASSQEQDSARTQYF. The CDR3 coding sequence is TGTGCCAGCAGCCAGGAGCAGGATAGCGCGAGGACCCAGTACTTC.

In its sample, this clone was seen many times. CDR3 amino acids: CASSSNTEAFF. CDR3 in DNA: TGTGCCAGCAGTTCAAACACTGAAGCTTTCTTT. The chain couples TRBV27 to TRBJ1-1, with D uncertain. CDR3 length equals 11 residues. CDR1 and CDR2 from the germline V gene are MNHEY and SMNVEV (reference sequence). V was cut by 4 bases and J by 2 bases, with 2 bases left in between.

This clone was recorded a few times. The rearrangement links TRBV30 to TRBJ2-6; D is possibly TRBD1 (5 bases). CDR3 length: 16 amino acids. Trimming removed 7 bases at V and 1 base at J, with 17 bases between. CDR1 is GTSNPN, CDR2 SVGIG, per germline (reference sequence). DNA for the CDR3: TGTGCCTTCTCAGGGAACCTCCTATCTGGGGCCAACGTCCTGACTTTC. Its translation: CAFSGNLLSGANVLTF.

The chain uses TRBV28 and TRBJ2-5, with 12 nucleotides matching TRBD2. The better agreement between TRBJ2-7 and the DNA end casts doubt on the J call. CDR3 length: 15 residues. Germline lookup yields CDR1 MDHEN and CDR2 SYDVKM. The CDR3: CASSTRTSGVYEQYF. As DNA, the CDR3 is TGTGCCAGCAGTACGAGGACTAGCGGGGTCTACGAGCAGTACTTC.

The CDR3 region has the DNA TGCGCCAGCAGCACCGGCCGGGCGGTCGCAGATACGCAGTATTTT. Protein product: CASSTGRAVADTQYF. The chain employs TRBV5-1 and TRBJ2-3; D unresolved. The CDR3 runs to 15 residues. With 4 bases removed from V and 4 bases from J, the gap between germline ends came to 16 bases. The germline gives CDR1 SGHRS, CDR2 YFSETQ.

This clone has just a few counts. This rearrangement joins TRBV6-4 to TRBJ2-1; tentative D call: TRBD2 (6 bases). Germline V gene lookup returns CDR1 MRHNA and CDR2 SNTAGT. V gave up 6 bases and J gave up 6 bases, with 15 bases separating them. This CDR3 spans 14 amino acids. Written as DNA, the CDR3 is TGTGCCAGCAGCTCGGAGGGATCCCTCAATGAGCAGTTCTTC. Its translation: CASSSEGSLNEQFF.

This clone occurred once. V gene TRBV28 combines with J gene TRBJ1-2, with a weak D call TRBD1 (5 bases). The CDR3 spans 12 residues. V lost 2 bases to trimming and J lost 10 bases, with 11 bases between them. The germline CDR1 and CDR2 sequences are MDHEN and SYDVKM. The CDR3 coding sequence is TGTGCCAGCAGTTTAGTGGGCAGGGACTACACCTTC. Amino acid sequence: CASSLVGRDYTF.

This clone was seen a few times. CDR3 loop: CASSVDRAPSYEQYF. In DNA form, the CDR3 reads TGTGCCAGCAGCGTAGACAGGGCCCCCTCCTACGAGCAGTACTTC. V is TRBV2 and J is TRBJ2-7; 7 nucleotides agree with TRBD1. The J segment lost 0 bases and the V segment lost 6 bases, leaving 8 bases of the junction unmatched. Germline V gene data show CDR1 as SNHLY and CDR2 as FYNNEI. The CDR3 length is 15 residues.

V gene TRBV19 combines with J gene TRBJ2-7; 11 bases map to TRBD1. V was pared by 3 bases and J by 5 bases, with 3 bases of the junction left unmatched. The germline V gene encodes CDR1 LNHDA and CDR2 SQIVND (reference sequence). This CDR3 region has 14 residues. CDR3 sequence (DNA): TGTGCCAGTAGTATGGACAGGGGGCTCGACGAGCAGTACTTC. This codes for CASSMDRGLDEQYF.

The chain employs TRBV5-4 and TRBJ2-5; 9 positions agree with TRBD1. CDR1 SGHNT and CDR2 YYREEE come from the germline V gene (reference sequence). The CDR3 is made up of 14 amino acids. With V trimmed by 4 bases and J by 4 bases, 5 bases remained unmatched. DNA for the CDR3: TGTGCCAGCAGCCCGACAGGGGGTGCAGAGACCCAGTACTTC. It codes for CASSPTGGAETQYF.

The V call is TRBV10-3, the J call TRBJ1-5; perhaps TRBD1 as D (6 bases). This CDR3 is 15 amino acids long. Germline V gives CDR1 ENHRY, CDR2 SYGVKD. V lost 11 bases and J 0 bases, leaving 17 bases between the germline ends. CDR3 sequence: CASRKGDNSNQPQHF. In DNA, the CDR3 is TGTGCCTCTAGAAAGGGGGATAATAGCAATCAGCCCCAGCATTTT.

The genes are TRBV6-6 and TRBJ1-4, with TRBD1 identical over 9 bases. Germline V gene sequence: CDR1 MNHNY, CDR2 SVGAGI (reference sequence). The CDR3 totals 16 residues. V lost 7 bases, J lost 7 bases, and 13 bases stayed unmatched. CDR3 nucleotide sequence: TGTGCCAGCACCGACCCCGCGGGACAGGGTACTGAAAAACTGTTTTTT. Translation gives CASTDPAGQGTEKLFF.

This chain joins TRBV28 and TRBJ2-7; D gene ambiguous. The CDR3 loop spans 11 amino acids. The V gene lost 5 bases and the J gene lost 7 bases, with 9 bases spanning the gap. CDR1 and CDR2 from the germline V gene are MDHEN and SYDVKM. The CDR3 is CASSPIGEQYF. The CDR3 bases are TGTGCCAGCAGTCCCATAGGGGAGCAGTACTTC.

The rearrangement joins TRBV7-6 to TRBJ2-3, with D hard to call. This CDR3 comprises 14 residues. With 5 bases removed from V and 1 base from J, the gap between germline ends came to 10 bases. The germline V gene has CDR1 SGHVS and CDR2 FNYEAQ. For the CDR3, the DNA is TGTGCCAGCAGCGGTCGTGTAGGCACAGATACGCAGTATTTT. Residues: CASSGRVGTDTQYF.